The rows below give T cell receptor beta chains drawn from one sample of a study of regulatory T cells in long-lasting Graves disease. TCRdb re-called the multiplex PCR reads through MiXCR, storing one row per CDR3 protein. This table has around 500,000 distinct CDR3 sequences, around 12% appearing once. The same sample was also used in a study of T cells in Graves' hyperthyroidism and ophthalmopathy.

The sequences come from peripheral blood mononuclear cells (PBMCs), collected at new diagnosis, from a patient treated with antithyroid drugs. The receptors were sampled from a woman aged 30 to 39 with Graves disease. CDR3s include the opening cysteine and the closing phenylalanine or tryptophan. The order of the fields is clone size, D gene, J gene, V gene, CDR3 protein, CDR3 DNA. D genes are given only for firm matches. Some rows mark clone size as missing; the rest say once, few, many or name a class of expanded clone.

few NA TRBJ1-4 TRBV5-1 CASSQQGGYEKLFF TGCGCCAGCAGTCAGCAGGGAGGGTATGAAAAACTGTTTTTT
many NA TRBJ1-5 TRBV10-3 CAISGAGGDQPQHF TGTGCCATCAGTGGGGCGGGGGGAGATCAGCCCCAGCATTTT
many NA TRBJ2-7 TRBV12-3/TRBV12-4 CASSVGTGEQYF TGTGCCAGCAGTGTAGGGACGGGTGAGCAGTACTTC
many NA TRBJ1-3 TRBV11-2 CASRPSGGNTIYF TGTGCCAGCAGGCCATCGGGTGGAAACACCATATATTTT
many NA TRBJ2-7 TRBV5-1 CASTSSPGLRLEQYF TGCGCCAGCACTTCGTCACCGGGTCTGAGGCTCGAGCAGTACTTC
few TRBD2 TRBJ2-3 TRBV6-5 CASSYARGRKDTQYF TGTGCCAGCAGTTACGCGCGGGGGAGGAAAGATACGCAGTATTTT
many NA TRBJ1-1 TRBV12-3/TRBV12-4 CASSLYRAGNTEAFF TGTGCCAGCAGTTTATATCGTGCGGGGAACACTGAAGCTTTCTTT
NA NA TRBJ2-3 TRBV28 CASSLSGRITYEQYFGPGTDTQYF NA
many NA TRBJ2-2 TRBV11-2 CASSHGYTNTGELFF TGTGCCAGCAGCCACGGCTACACAAACACCGGGGAGCTGTTTTTT
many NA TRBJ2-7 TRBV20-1 CSASLLGTFYEQYF TGCAGTGCTAGCCTCCTCGGCACATTCTACGAGCAGTACTTC
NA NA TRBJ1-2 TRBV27 CASSFGGAGGYTF TGTGCCAGCAGTTTCGGGGGGGCTGGTGGCTACACCTTC
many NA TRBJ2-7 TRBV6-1 CASSEWGGAIEQYF TGTGCCAGCAGTGAATGGGGGGGGGCGATCGAGCAGTACTTC
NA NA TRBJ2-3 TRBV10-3 CAISENPRGPDTQYF TGTGCCATCAGTGAAAACCCCCGCGGACCAGATACGCAGTATTTT
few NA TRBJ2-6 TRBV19 CASSIDRRTDYSGANVLIF TGTGCCAGTAGTATAGATCGTCGGACGGACTACTCTGGGGCCAACGTCCTGATTTTC
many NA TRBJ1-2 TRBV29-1 CSAWTSYYGYTF TGCAGCGCCTGGACAAGCTACTATGGCTACACCTTC
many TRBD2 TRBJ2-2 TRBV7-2 CASSLRTSGGNTGELFF TGTGCCAGCAGCTTGAGGACTAGCGGGGGGAACACCGGGGAGCTGTTTTTT
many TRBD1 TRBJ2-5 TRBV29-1 CSVQTGVQETQYF TGCAGCGTTCAGACAGGGGTACAAGAGACCCAGTACTTC
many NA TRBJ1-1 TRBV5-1 CASTLWDQNTEAFF TGCGCCAGCACCTTGTGGGATCAGAACACTGAAGCTTTCTTT
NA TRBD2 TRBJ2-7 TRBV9 CASPPSGGQGAREQYF TGTGCCAGCCCCCCAAGCGGGGGCCAGGGAGCTCGGGAGCAGTACTTC
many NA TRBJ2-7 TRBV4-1 CASSQIWKSYEQYF TGTGCCAGCAGCCAAATCTGGAAGAGCTACGAGCAGTACTTC
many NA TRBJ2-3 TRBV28 CASSFQGTRLDTQYF TGTGCCAGCAGTTTCCAAGGGACTCGACTAGATACGCAGTATTTT
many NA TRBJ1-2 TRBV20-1 CSAREGGAGYTF TGCAGTGCTAGAGAGGGAGGAGCTGGCTACACCTTC
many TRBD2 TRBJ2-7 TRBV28 CASSRAGGPGEQYF TGTGCCAGCAGTAGAGCGGGAGGACCCGGCGAGCAGTACTTC
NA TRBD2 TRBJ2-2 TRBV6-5 CASSYALDPLAGGPTGELFF TGTGCCAGCAGTTACGCCCTCGACCCTCTAGCGGGAGGCCCCACCGGGGAGCTGTTTTTT
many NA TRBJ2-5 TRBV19 CASSSGTVQETQYF TGTGCCAGTAGCAGCGGGACAGTACAAGAGACCCAGTACTTC
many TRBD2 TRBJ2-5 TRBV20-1 CSARTSGRNYEETQYF TGCAGTGCCCGGACTAGCGGGAGGAACTACGAAGAGACCCAGTACTTC
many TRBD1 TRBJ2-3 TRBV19 CASSTRTGVISDTQYF TGTGCCAGTAGTACAAGGACAGGGGTAATTTCAGATACGCAGTATTTT
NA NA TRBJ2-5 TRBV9 CASSPGVGPGETQYF TGTGCCAGCAGCCCAGGGGTAGGGCCGGGAGAGACCCAGTACTTC
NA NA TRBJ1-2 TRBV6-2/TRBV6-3 CASSSGPYYGYTF TGTGCCAGCAGTTCGGGTCCCTACTATGGCTACACCTTC
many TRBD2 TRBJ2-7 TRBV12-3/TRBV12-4 CASSFASGGSYEQYF TGTGCCAGCAGTTTCGCTAGCGGGGGCTCCTACGAGCAGTACTTC
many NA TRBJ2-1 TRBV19 CASPLTLDPSSYNEQFF TGTGCCAGTCCCCTTACCCTTGACCCGAGCTCCTACAATGAGCAGTTCTTC
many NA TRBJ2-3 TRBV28 CASSLEYSSTDTQYF TGTGCCAGCAGTTTGGAATATTCTAGCACAGATACGCAGTATTTT
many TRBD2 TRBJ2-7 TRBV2 CASSPGASGSHEQYF TGTGCCAGCAGCCCTGGGGCTAGCGGGTCCCACGAGCAGTACTTC
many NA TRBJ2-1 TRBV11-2 CASSLHVSGNEQFF TGTGCCAGCAGCTTACACGTCTCGGGGAATGAGCAGTTCTTC
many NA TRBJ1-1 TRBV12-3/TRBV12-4 CASRIWGFTEAFF TGTGCCAGCAGAATATGGGGTTTCACTGAAGCTTTCTTT
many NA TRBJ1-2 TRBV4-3 CASSQLVIRGGNYGYTF TGCGCCAGCAGCCAGCTAGTAATCCGCGGTGGAAACTATGGCTACACCTTC
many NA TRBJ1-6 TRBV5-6 CASSLGWSWDSPLHF TGTGCCAGCAGCTTGGGGTGGAGTTGGGATTCACCCCTCCACTTT
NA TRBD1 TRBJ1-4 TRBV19 CASSMRGPANEKLFF TGTGCCAGTAGTATGAGGGGGCCAGCTAATGAAAAACTGTTTTTT
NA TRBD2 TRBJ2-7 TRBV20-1 CSARVIAGSYEQYF TGCAGTGCTAGAGTAATAGCGGGCTCCTACGAGCAGTACTTC
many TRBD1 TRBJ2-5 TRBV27 CASSFPGGGWQETQYF TGTGCCAGCAGTTTCCCAGGGGGCGGGTGGCAAGAGACCCAGTACTTC
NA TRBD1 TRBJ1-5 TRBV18 CASSQNYLTGVNQPQHF TGTGCCAGCTCACAAAACTATCTGACAGGGGTTAACCAGCCCCAGCATTTT
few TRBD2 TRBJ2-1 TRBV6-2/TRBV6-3 CASSYRGRASHEQFF TGTGCCAGCAGTTATCGCGGGAGGGCCTCGCATGAGCAGTTCTTC
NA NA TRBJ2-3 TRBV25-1 CASSSPSETDTQYF TGTGCCAGCAGTTCCCCCAGTGAGACAGATACGCAGTATTTT
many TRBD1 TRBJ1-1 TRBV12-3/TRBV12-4 CASSFGWQGGTEAFF TGTGCCAGCAGTTTCGGCTGGCAGGGGGGCACTGAAGCTTTCTTT
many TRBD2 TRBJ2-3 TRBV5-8 CASSFASGSPDTQYF TGTGCCAGCAGCTTCGCTAGCGGGAGCCCAGATACGCAGTATTTT
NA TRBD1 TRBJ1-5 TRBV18 CASSPATGGDNQPQHF TGTGCCAGCTCACCGGCGACAGGGGGTGACAATCAGCCCCAGCATTTT
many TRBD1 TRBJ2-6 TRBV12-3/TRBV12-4 CASSDRGPGANVLTF TGTGCCAGCAGTGACAGGGGGCCTGGGGCCAACGTCCTGACTTTC
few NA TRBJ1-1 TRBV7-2 CASSLEQVNTEAFF TGTGCCAGCAGCTTAGAACAGGTCAACACTGAAGCTTTCTTT
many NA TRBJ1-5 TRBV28 CASSLWERTQPQHF TGTGCCAGCAGTTTATGGGAGAGGACCCAGCCCCAGCATTTT
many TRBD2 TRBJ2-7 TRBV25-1 CASSDSGSGPLLEQYF TGTGCCAGCAGTGACTCTGGTAGCGGGCCTCTATTAGAGCAGTACTTC
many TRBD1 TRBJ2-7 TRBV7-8 CASSRPGTGPYEQYF TGTGCCAGCTCTCGACCCGGGACAGGGCCCTACGAGCAGTACTTC
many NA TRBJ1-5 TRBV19 CASSPGRHNQPQHF TGTGCCAGTAGTCCTGGACGGCACAATCAGCCCCAGCATTTT
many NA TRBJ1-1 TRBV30 CAWRSHGGNTEAFF TGTGCCTGGAGGAGCCATGGGGGGAACACTGAAGCTTTCTTT
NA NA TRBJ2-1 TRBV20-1 CSARLGHNEQFF TGCAGTGCTAGACTAGGGCACAATGAGCAGTTCTTC
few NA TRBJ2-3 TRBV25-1 CASSGRLGTDTQYF TGTGCCAGCAGTGGTCGATTGGGCACAGATACGCAGTATTTT
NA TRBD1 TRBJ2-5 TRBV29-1 CSVFQGAGKTQYF TGCAGCGTTTTCCAGGGGGCTGGGAAGACCCAGTACTTC
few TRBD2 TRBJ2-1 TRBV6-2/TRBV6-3 CASSTSTSGSKGRQFF TGTGCCAGCAGTACCTCCACTAGCGGGAGTAAAGGAAGGCAGTTCTTC
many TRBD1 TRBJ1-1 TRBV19 CASRQGGNTEAFF TGTGCCAGCAGACAGGGGGGGAACACTGAAGCTTTCTTT
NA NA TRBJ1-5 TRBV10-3 CAISESGGDQPQHF TGTGCCATCAGTGAGTCTGGAGGGGATCAGCCCCAGCATTTT
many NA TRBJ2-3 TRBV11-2 CASSLEIASSTDTQYF TGTGCCAGCAGCTTAGAGATAGCGAGCAGCACAGATACGCAGTATTTT